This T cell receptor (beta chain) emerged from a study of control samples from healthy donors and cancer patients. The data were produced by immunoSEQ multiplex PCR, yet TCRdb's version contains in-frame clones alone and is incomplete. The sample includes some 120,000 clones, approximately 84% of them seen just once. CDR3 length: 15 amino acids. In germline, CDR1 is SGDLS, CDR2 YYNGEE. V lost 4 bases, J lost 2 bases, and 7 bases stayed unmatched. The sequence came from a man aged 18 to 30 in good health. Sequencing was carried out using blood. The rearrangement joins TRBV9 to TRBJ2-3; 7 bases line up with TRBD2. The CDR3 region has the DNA TGTGCCAGCAGCCGTCTAGCGGTAATCACAGATACGCAGTATTTT. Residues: CASSRLAVITDTQYF. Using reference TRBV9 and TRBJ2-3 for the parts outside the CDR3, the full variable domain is DSGVTQTPKHLITATGQRVTLRCSPRSGDLSVYWYQQSLDQGLQFLIQYYNGEERAKGNILERFSAQQFPDLHSELNLSSLELGDSALYFCASSRLAVITDTQYFGPGTRLTVL.